This record covers a single T cell receptor (beta chain). Its antigen is not known. Every isolated RNA sample was fully reverse transcribed, so sequencing captured expressed TCRB transcripts. An average roughly 3.6 million reads came from naive, central memory and regulatory T cell samples. TCRdb's table, derived via immunoSEQ multiplex PCR, lists solely in-frame clones and lacks some. The table includes a few hundred thousand clones, around 25% detected once. This record belongs to a study of beta chain features in type 1 diabetes. Background on the study: Patients shared similar age, gender and cell yields with healthy donors.

It was via CD45RO/CCR7/CD25/CD127/CD95/CD27 that CD4+ naive, central memory, regulatory and stem cell-like memory cells were sorted. Study-wide findings and caveats: Naive, central memory and Treg TCRB repertoires seemed to resemble each other more closely in patients than they did in healthy donors. Shortening that was moderate but significant affected the TCRB CDR3s of Type 1 diabetes patients in all four CD4+ subsets.

The CDR3 length is 12 residues. With 0 bases removed from V and 10 bases from J, the gap between germline ends came to 12 bases. The germline V gene has CDR1 GTSNPN and CDR2 SVGIG (reference sequence). Sequenced sample: naive CD4+ T cells from blood. The V call is TRBV30, the J call TRBJ1-1, with unresolved D. This sequence was found in a woman in her twenties or thirties with type 1 diabetes. CDR3 DNA sequence: TGTGCCTGGAGTGTACAAATGGAGGTAGCTTTCTTT. The encoded protein is CAWSVQMEVAFF.